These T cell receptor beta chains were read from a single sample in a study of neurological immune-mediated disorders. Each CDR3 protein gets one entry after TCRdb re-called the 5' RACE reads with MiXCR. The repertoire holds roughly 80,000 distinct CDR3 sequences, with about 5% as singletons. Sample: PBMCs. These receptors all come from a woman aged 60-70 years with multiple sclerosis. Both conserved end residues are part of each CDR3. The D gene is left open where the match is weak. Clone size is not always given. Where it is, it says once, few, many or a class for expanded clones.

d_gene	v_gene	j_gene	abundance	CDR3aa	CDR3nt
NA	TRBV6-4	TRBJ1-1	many	CASSDSDNTEAFF	TGTGCCAGCAGTGACTCGGACAACACTGAAGCTTTCTTT
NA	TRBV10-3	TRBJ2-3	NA	CAISESSTSTDTQYF	TGTGCCATCAGTGAGTCCTCGACTAGCACAGATACGCAGTATTTT
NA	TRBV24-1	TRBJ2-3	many	CATSDSLGSGFSTDTQYF	TGTGCCACCAGTGATTCTCTTGGCTCGGGGTTCAGCACAGATACGCAGTATTTT
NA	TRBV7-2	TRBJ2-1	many	CASSSDGGSYNEQFF	TGTGCCAGCAGCTCGGACGGAGGGTCCTACAATGAGCAGTTCTTC
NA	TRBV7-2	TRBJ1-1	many	CASSLGGLSTEAFF	TGTGCCAGCAGCTTAGGGGGCCTGAGCACTGAAGCTTTCTTT
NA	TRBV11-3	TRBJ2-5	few	CASSLGIEETQYF	TGTGCCAGCAGCTTAGGTATCGAAGAGACCCAGTACTTC
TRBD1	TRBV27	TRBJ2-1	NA	CASSLSLQGWDEQFF	TGTGCCAGCAGTTTATCCCTACAGGGGTGGGATGAGCAGTTCTTC
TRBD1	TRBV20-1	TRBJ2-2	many	CSARLQGATTGELFF	TGCAGTGCTAGACTACAGGGGGCGACCACCGGGGAGCTGTTTTTT
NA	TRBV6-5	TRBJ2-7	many	CASLPDAALHREQYF	TGTGCCAGCCTCCCCGATGCAGCACTACACCGCGAGCAGTACTTC
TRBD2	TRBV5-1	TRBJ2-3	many	CASSLVASGGTDTQYF	TGCGCCAGCAGCTTGGTGGCTAGCGGGGGGACAGATACGCAGTATTTT
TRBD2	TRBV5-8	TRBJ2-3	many	CASRVSGLAPDTQYF	TGTGCCAGCAGAGTCTCGGGACTAGCCCCAGATACGCAGTATTTT
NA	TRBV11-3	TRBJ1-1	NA	CASSLRLRDMEAFF	TGTGCCAGCAGCCTGAGGCTACGGGACATGGAAGCTTTCTTT
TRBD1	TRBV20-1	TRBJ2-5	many	CSAQPTGFQETQYF	TGCAGTGCTCAACCGACAGGGTTTCAAGAGACCCAGTACTTC
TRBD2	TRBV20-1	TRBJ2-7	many	CSAAPGTSGDEQYF	TGCAGTGCTGCACCCGGGACTAGCGGGGACGAGCAGTACTTC
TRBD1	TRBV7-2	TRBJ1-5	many	CASSPDRGRNQPQHF	TGTGCCAGCAGCCCAGACAGGGGTAGGAATCAGCCCCAGCATTTT
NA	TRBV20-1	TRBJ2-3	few	CSATEDSRNTQYF	TGCAGTGCCACCGAGGACTCCCGCAATACGCAGTATTTT
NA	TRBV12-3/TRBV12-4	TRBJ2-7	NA	CASSSSPRPYEQYF	TGTGCCAGCAGTTCCTCCCCCCGACCCTACGAGCAGTACTTC
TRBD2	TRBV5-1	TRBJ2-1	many	CASSLAPGGLNEQFF	TGCGCCAGCAGCTTGGCTCCGGGGGGGCTGAATGAGCAGTTCTTC
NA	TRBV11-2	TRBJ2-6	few	CASSPGHSSGANVLTF	TGTGCCAGCAGCCCGGGACACTCCTCTGGGGCCAACGTCCTGACTTTC
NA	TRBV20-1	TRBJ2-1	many	CSATHPAGTSIISYNEQFF	TGCAGTGCTACACACCCTGCCGGGACCTCCATTATCTCCTACAATGAGCAGTTCTTC
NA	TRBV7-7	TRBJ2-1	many	CASSLTTASVNEQFF	TGTGCTAGCAGCTTAACAACCGCCTCCGTAAATGAGCAGTTCTTC
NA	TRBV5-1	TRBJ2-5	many	CASSSTGDQETQYF	TGCGCCAGCAGCTCAACGGGGGACCAAGAGACCCAGTACTTC
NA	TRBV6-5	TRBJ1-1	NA	CASSDLRGFEAFF	TGTGCCAGCAGCGATCTGAGGGGGTTTGAAGCTTTCTTT
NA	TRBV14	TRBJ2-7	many	CASSHTGREQYF	TGTGCCAGCAGCCATACAGGGCGCGAGCAGTACTTC
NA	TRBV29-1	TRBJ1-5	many	CSVGLGGNQPQHF	TGCAGCGTTGGTTTGGGGGGGAATCAGCCCCAGCATTTT
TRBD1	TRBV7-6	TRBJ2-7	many	CASSRPGQGLGEQYF	TGTGCCAGCAGCCGACCGGGACAGGGTCTGGGAGAGCAGTACTTC
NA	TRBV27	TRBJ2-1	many	CASSLSRSWREQFF	TGTGCCAGCAGTTTGTCTAGATCCTGGCGAGAGCAGTTCTTC
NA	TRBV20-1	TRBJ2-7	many	CSARGPGHPYEQYF	TGCAGTGCTAGAGGACCGGGACACCCGTACGAGCAGTACTTC
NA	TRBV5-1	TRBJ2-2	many	CASSYRSGELFF	TGCGCCAGCAGCTACCGGAGCGGGGAGCTGTTTTTT
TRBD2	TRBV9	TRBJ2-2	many	CASSLTSGGAMELFF	TGTGCCAGCAGCCTAACTAGCGGGGGGGCTATGGAGCTGTTTTTT
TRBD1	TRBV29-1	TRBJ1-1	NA	CSARGTGIPEAFF	TGCAGCGCTCGAGGGACAGGGATACCTGAAGCTTTCTTT
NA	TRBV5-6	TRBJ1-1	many	CASISGGAGTEAFF	TGTGCCAGCATCTCGGGGGGGGCAGGCACTGAAGCTTTCTTT
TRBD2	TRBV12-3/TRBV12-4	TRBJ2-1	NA	CASSLIGGGGGEQFF	TGTGCCAGCAGTTTAATCGGCGGGGGGGGTGGTGAGCAGTTCTTC
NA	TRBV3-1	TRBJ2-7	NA	CASSQEGPSRQYF	TGTGCCAGCAGCCAAGAAGGCCCCTCCCGGCAGTACTTC
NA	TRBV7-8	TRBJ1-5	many	CASSLNNRGHRARIQPQHF	TGTGCCAGCAGCTTAAACAACCGCGGACACAGGGCGCGCATTCAGCCCCAGCATTTT
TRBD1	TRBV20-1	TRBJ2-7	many	CSANPSGTGGYEQYF	TGCAGTGCAAATCCCTCCGGGACAGGGGGCTACGAGCAGTACTTC
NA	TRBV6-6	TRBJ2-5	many	CASGNSGHLGAETQYF	TGTGCCAGCGGCAACTCGGGACACCTGGGCGCGGAGACCCAGTACTTC
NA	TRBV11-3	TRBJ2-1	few	CASSGFGGRSYNEQFF	TGTGCCAGCAGCGGCTTCGGGGGGCGATCCTACAATGAGCAGTTCTTC
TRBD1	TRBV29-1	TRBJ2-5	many	CSVVGGGETQYF	TGCAGCGTTGTAGGGGGCGGAGAGACCCAGTACTTC
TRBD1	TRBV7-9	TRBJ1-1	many	CASSPQGAFTEAFF	TGTGCCAGCAGCCCACAGGGGGCCTTCACTGAAGCTTTCTTT
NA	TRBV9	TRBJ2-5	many	CASSRGVSETQYF	TGTGCCAGCAGCAGAGGGGTTTCAGAGACCCAGTACTTC
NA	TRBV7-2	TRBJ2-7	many	CASSSFGLLYEQYF	TGTGCCAGCAGCTCTTTCGGGCTTCTCTACGAGCAGTACTTC
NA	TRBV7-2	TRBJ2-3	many	CASSPGNSFRNTQYF	TGTGCCAGCAGCCCCGGCAACAGTTTTAGGAATACGCAGTATTTT
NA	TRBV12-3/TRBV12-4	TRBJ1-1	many	CASSLPWGRGTEAFF	TGTGCCAGCAGTCTTCCTTGGGGGAGGGGCACTGAAGCTTTCTTT
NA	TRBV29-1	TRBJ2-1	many	CSVEEGGARVDEQFF	TGCAGCGTTGAAGAAGGGGGGGCAAGGGTGGATGAGCAGTTCTTC
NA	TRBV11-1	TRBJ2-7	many	CASSLGEGTANYEQYF	TGTGCCAGCAGCTTAGGAGAAGGGACCGCCAACTACGAGCAGTACTTC
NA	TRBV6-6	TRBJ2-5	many	CASSSRTLGETQYF	TGTGCCAGCAGTTCCCGGACCCTCGGAGAGACCCAGTACTTC
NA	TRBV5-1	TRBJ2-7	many	CASSGDSGQSYEQYF	TGCGCCAGCAGCGGGGACTCGGGACAGTCCTACGAGCAGTACTTC
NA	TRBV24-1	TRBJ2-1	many	CATSDGGPPYNEQFF	TGTGCCACCAGTGATGGGGGACCTCCCTACAATGAGCAGTTCTTC